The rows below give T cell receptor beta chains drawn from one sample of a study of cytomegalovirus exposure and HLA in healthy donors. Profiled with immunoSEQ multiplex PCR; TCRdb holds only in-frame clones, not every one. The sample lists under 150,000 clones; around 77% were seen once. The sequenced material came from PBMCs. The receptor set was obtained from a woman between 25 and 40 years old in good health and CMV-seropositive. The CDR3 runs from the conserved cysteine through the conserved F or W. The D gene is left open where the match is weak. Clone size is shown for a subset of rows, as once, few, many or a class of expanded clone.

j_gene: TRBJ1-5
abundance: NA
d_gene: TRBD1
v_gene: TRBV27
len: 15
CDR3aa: CASSLSGQGEQPQHF
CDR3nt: TGTGCCAGCAGTTTATCCGGACAGGGCGAGCAGCCCCAGCATTTT

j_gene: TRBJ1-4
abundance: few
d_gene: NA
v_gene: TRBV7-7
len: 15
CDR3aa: CASSLNRDSGEKLFF
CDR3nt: TGTGCTAGCAGCTTAAACAGGGATTCGGGGGAAAAACTGTTTTTT

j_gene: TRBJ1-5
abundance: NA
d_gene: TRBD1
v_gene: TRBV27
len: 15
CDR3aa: CASSRNQGAGQPQHF
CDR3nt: TGTGCCAGCAGTCGAAACCAGGGGGCAGGTCAGCCCCAGCATTTT

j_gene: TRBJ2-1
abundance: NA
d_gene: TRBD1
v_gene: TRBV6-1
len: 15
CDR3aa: CASSPNLDRYNEQFF
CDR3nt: TGTGCCAGCAGTCCAAATTTGGACAGGTACAATGAGCAGTTCTTC

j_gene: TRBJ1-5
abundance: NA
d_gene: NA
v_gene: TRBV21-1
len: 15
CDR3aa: CASSNDRAGNQPQHF
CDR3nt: TGTGCCAGCAGCAACGACAGGGCTGGCAATCAGCCCCAGCATTTT

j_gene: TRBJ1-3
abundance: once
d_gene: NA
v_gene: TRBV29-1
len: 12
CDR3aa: CSVLTSGNTIYF
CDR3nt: TGCAGCGTGCTAACGTCTGGAAACACCATATATTTT

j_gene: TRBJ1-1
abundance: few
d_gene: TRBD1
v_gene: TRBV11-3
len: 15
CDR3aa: CASSPGTAMNTEAFF
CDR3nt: TGTGCCAGCAGCCCAGGGACAGCCATGAACACTGAAGCTTTCTTT

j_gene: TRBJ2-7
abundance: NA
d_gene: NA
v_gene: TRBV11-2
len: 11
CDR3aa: CASSSGYEQYF
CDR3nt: TGTGCCAGCAGCTCGGGCTACGAGCAGTACTTC

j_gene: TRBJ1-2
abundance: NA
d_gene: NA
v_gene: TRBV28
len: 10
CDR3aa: CASSSGGYTF
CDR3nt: TGTGCCAGCAGCTCAGGCGGCTACACCTTC

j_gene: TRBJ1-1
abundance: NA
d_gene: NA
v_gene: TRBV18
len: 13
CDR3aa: CASSPTIDREAFF
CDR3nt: TGTGCCAGCTCGCCCACCATTGACAGAGAAGCTTTCTTT

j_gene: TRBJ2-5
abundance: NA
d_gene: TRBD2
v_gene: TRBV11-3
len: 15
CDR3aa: CASSPRLAEEETQYF
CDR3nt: TGTGCCAGCAGCCCCCGACTAGCGGAGGAAGAGACCCAGTACTTC

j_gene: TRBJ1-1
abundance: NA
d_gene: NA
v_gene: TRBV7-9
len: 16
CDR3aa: CASSLATAPSNTEAFF
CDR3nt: TGTGCCAGCAGCTTAGCGACAGCACCATCGAACACTGAAGCTTTCTTT